This is a list of T cell receptor beta chains from one sample in a study of Graves' ophthalmopathy and Graves' hyperthyroidism. Using its own MiXCR run on the multiplex PCR reads, TCRdb lists one record per CDR3 protein. The sample has fewer than 600,000 distinct CDR3 sequences, roughly an eighth seen once. The sequencing input was blood. The receptors were gathered from a woman under 40 with Graves' ophthalmopathy. Each CDR3 is given with its conserved first and last residue. D genes are given only for firm matches. Clone size is stated in some rows and not others, as once, few, many or a class when expanded.

>TRBJ2-7|-|many|TRBV28
TGTGCTAGTCGGGGGTTCGCCTACGAGCAGTACTTC
CASRGFAYEQYF
>TRBJ2-7|TRBD1|few|TRBV28
TGTGCCAGTTATAAGGCCTCGCCAGGGGGCGAGCAGTACTTC
CASYKASPGGEQYF
>TRBJ2-7|-|many|TRBV4-1
TGCGCCAGCAGCCAAGAGAACGAGCAGTACTTC
CASSQENEQYF
>TRBJ2-7|-|-|TRBV18
TGTGCCAGCTCACCATCGGCAGGGGCCAGCTACGAGCAGTACTTC
CASSPSAGASYEQYF
>TRBJ2-7|TRBD1|many|TRBV12-3/TRBV12-4
TGTGCCAGCAGAACGACAGGGCACGAGCAGTACTTC
CASRTTGHEQYF
>TRBJ1-2|-|few|TRBV20-1
TGCAGTGCTAGAGGCCCATTAAATGGCTACACCTTC
CSARGPLNGYTF
>TRBJ1-1|-|many|TRBV27
TGTGCCAGCAGTTTGAAAATGGGGGGGAACACTGAAGCTTTCTTT
CASSLKMGGNTEAFF
>TRBJ1-5|-|-|TRBV12-3/TRBV12-4
TGTGCCAGCAGTTTAGATCTTAACAATCAGCCCCAGCATTTT
CASSLDLNNQPQHF
>TRBJ1-1|-|many|TRBV7-9
TGTGCCAGTGACCACCGAGCTTTCTTT
CASDHRAFF
>TRBJ1-1|TRBD1|many|TRBV29-1
TGCAGCGTGTCTGTACAGGGGGCGAACACTGAAGCTTTCTTT
CSVSVQGANTEAFF
>TRBJ1-2|-|many|TRBV28
TGTGCCAGCAGTTGGGGGGCGGGATATTATGGCTACACCTTC
CASSWGAGYYGYTF
>TRBJ1-1|-|many|TRBV12-3/TRBV12-4
TGTGCCAGCAGCGCAAGGCCAGGGAGTTTCATGAACACTGAAGCTTTCTTT
CASSARPGSFMNTEAFF
>TRBJ2-7|-|-|TRBV3-1
TGTGCCAGCAGCCAAGCCTGGCAGGGGTACGAGCAGTACTTC
CASSQAWQGYEQYF
>TRBJ1-2|-|many|TRBV10-3
TGTGCCATCAGTGAGTCGCTGGGGGCAAGGTATGGCTACACCTTC
CAISESLGARYGYTF
>TRBJ2-7|-|many|TRBV5-1
TGCGCCAGCAGCTCAGAGGGGGGGACGGACTCCTACGAGCAGTACTTC
CASSSEGGTDSYEQYF
>TRBJ1-6|-|few|TRBV9
TGTGCCAGCAGCGAGGCAGGGAGGTCACCCCTCCACTTT
CASSEAGRSPLHF
>TRBJ2-7|-|many|TRBV7-2
TGTGCCAGCAGCACGTCCGGTTCGTTGTCCTACGAGCAGTACTTC
CASSTSGSLSYEQYF
>TRBJ2-5|TRBD1|many|TRBV6-2/TRBV6-3
TGTGCCAGCAGTCCACCCGGGACAGGGGGCCAGACCCAGTACTTC
CASSPPGTGGQTQYF
>TRBJ1-6|-|many|TRBV5-1
TGCGCCAGCAGCCCGGGACGGACTAATTCACCCCTCCACTTT
CASSPGRTNSPLHF
>TRBJ1-1|-|many|TRBV7-9
TGTGCCAGCAGCTTAGGGGGCCGAGGGAACACTGAAGCTTTCTTT
CASSLGGRGNTEAFF
>TRBJ1-1|-|-|TRBV13
TGTGCCAGCAGCCCTTATGAGACAAGAGCTTTCTTT
CASSPYETRAFF
>TRBJ1-2|-|-|TRBV30
TGTGCCACTAGTACTGGCAACTATGGCTACACCTTC
CATSTGNYGYTF
>TRBJ2-2|-|many|TRBV12-5
TGTGCTAGTGCAATCATGGGCACCGGGGAGCTGTTTTTT
CASAIMGTGELFF
>TRBJ2-2|-|many|TRBV28
TGTGCCAGCGGACCGCCCCAGGGAGCAACGAACACCGGGGAGCTGTTTTTT
CASGPPQGATNTGELFF
>TRBJ1-1|-|-|TRBV11-2
TGTGCCAGCAGCCCGACGGCAGGGTTGAACACTGAAGCTTTCTTT
CASSPTAGLNTEAFF
>TRBJ2-2|-|many|TRBV14
TGTGCCAGCAGCCAGTGGAGAGCAGGGAACACCGGGGAGCTGTTTTTT
CASSQWRAGNTGELFF
>TRBJ2-4|TRBD2|many|TRBV12-3/TRBV12-4
TGTGCCAGCAGCCTACCACTAGCGGGACAAAACATTCAGTACTTC
CASSLPLAGQNIQYF
>TRBJ1-2|-|-|TRBV18
TGTGCCAGCTCACGGGATACTAACTATGGCTACACCTTC
CASSRDTNYGYTF
>TRBJ2-5|TRBD2|many|TRBV12-3/TRBV12-4
TGTGCCAGCAGTTTATTAGCGGGAGGTGGGGAGACCCAGTACTTC
CASSLLAGGGETQYF
>TRBJ2-5|TRBD1|-|TRBV28
TGTGCCAGCAGTTTAAGGGCAGGGGGCCTGGAGACCCAGTACTTC
CASSLRAGGLETQYF
>TRBJ1-1|-|many|TRBV15
TGTGCCACCAGCAGAGATCGAGGGGTGAGCACTGAAGCTTTCTTT
CATSRDRGVSTEAFF
>TRBJ2-7|-|many|TRBV20-1
TGCAGTGCTAGAGCCCCGAACTACGAGCAGTACTTC
CSARAPNYEQYF
>TRBJ1-6|TRBD1|many|TRBV12-3/TRBV12-4
TGTGCCAGCACCTGGACAGGGGGTGATTCACCCCTCCACTTT
CASTWTGGDSPLHF
>TRBJ1-6|TRBD1|many|TRBV29-1
TGCAGCGTTCAGCTCAGGGGGAATTCACCCCTCCACTTT
CSVQLRGNSPLHF
>TRBJ1-1|-|-|TRBV12-3/TRBV12-4
TGTGCCAGCAGTTTAGCGGGGATGAACACTGAAGCTTGCTTT
CASSLAGMNTEACF
>TRBJ2-5|TRBD2|many|TRBV6-2/TRBV6-3
TGTGCCAGCAGTGCACTAGCGGGAGTTCAGGAGACCCAGTACTTC
CASSALAGVQETQYF
>TRBJ1-1|TRBD1|many|TRBV18
TGTGCCAGCTCACCTCCGGGACAGGGGACGGCTTTCTTT
CASSPPGQGTAFF
>TRBJ2-5|TRBD2|few|TRBV15
TGTGCCACCAGCCGGTTAGCGGGGGGAGAAGAGACCCAGTACTTC
CATSRLAGGEETQYF
>TRBJ2-2|-|few|TRBV11-1
TGTGCCAGCAGCTTAGCTGGTGGATCTGGGCTAGAAGGGCCCGGGGAGCTGTTTTTT
CASSLAGGSGLEGPGELFF
>TRBJ1-1|-|many|TRBV10-3
TGTGCCATCAGTGCAGTGGCGGGGAGGAACACTGAAGCTTTCTTT
CAISAVAGRNTEAFF
>TRBJ1-1|-|many|TRBV5-1
TGCGCCAGCAGCCATACCTCAGGGGCAGGCACTGAAGCTTTCTTT
CASSHTSGAGTEAFF
>TRBJ1-2|-|once|TRBV6-1
TGTGCCAGCAGTGAACCTATGGGGGGCTACACCTTC
CASSEPMGGYTF
>TRBJ1-6|-|many|TRBV6-5
TGTGCCAGCAGATTACAGGGAGTGAATTCACCCCTCCACTTT
CASRLQGVNSPLHF
>TRBJ1-1|-|many|TRBV6-5
TGTGCCAGCAGTTACGGGGGATTGAGCACTGAAGCTTTCTTT
CASSYGGLSTEAFF
>TRBJ1-5|-|few|TRBV18
TGTGCCAGCTCATCAGGGATAGATCAGCCCCAGCATTTT
CASSSGIDQPQHF
>TRBJ1-1|-|-|TRBV6-2/TRBV6-3
TGTGCCAGCACCATGGACACTGAAGCTTTCTTT
CASTMDTEAFF
>TRBJ1-1|-|many|TRBV18
TGTGCCAGCACAAGCAGGGTTCCTGAAGCTTTCTTT
CASTSRVPEAFF
>TRBJ1-5|-|many|TRBV30
TGTGCCTGGAGTTCGGCTCAGGGACAGCCCCAGCATTTT
CAWSSAQGQPQHF